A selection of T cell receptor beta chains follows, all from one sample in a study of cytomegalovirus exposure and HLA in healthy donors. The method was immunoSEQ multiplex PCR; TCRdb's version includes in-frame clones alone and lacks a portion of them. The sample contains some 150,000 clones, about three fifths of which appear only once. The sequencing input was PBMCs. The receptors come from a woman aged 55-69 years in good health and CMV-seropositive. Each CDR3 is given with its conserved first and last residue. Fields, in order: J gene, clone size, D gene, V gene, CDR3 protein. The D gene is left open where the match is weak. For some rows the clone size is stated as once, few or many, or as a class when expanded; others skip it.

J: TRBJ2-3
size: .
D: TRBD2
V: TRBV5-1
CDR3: CASSEGLAESTDTQYF

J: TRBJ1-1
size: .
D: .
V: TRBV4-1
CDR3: CASSPGLSDTEAFF

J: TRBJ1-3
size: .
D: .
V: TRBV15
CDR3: CTTSRDGFSGNTIYF

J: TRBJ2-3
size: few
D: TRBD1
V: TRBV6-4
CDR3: CASSDSGQGGPDTQYF

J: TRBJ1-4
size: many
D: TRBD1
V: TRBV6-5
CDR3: CASSYYSQGGEKLFF

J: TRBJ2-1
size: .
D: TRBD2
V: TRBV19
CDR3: CASTRGGLAGDLHEQFF

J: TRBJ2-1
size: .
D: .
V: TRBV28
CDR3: CASSLRQRPYNEQFF

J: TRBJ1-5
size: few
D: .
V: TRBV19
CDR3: CASSIDIGQPQHF

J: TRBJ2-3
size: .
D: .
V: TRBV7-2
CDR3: CASSPYWDSTDTQYF

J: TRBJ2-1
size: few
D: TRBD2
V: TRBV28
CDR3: CASSFSGTSNEQFF

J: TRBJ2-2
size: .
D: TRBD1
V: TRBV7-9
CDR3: CASPGQGRNTGELFF

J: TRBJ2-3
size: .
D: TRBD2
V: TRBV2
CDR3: CASRGPWTSGRGSTDTQYF

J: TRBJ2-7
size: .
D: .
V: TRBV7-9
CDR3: CASSSVGWGDYEQYF

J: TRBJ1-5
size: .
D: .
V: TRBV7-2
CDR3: CASTRPGQPQHF

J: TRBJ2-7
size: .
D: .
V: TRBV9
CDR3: CASSAQGHEQYF

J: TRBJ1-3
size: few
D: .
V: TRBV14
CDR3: CASSQGPVFGNTIYF

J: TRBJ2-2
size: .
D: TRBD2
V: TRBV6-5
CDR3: CATRLAGGLTGELFF

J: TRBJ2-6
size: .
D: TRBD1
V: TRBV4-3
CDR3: CASSQTRLTGSISGANVLTF

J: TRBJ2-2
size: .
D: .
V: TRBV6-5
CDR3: CASSFSGNTGELFF

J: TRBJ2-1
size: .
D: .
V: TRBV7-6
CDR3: CASTPGVGSARNEQFF

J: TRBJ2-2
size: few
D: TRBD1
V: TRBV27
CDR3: CASSLQGAPGELFF

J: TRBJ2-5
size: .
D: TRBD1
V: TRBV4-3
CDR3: CASSLRRTGQETQYF

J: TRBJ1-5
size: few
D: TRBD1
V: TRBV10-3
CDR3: CAISDRDRGFDQPQHF

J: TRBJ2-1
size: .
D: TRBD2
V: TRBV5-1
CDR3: CASSLGTSGRALDNEQFF

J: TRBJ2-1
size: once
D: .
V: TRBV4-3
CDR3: CASSQDLAGSYNEQFF

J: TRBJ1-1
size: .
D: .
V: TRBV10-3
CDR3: CAISRENTEAFF

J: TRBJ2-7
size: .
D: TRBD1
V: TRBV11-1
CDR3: CASSAGTVPEQYF

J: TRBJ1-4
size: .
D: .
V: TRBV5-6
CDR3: CASSLAREKLFF

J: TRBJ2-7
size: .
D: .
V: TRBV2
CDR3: CASALGDEQYF

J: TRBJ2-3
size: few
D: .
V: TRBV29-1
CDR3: CSVSRGASSTDTQYF

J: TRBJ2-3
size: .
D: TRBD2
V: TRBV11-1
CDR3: CASSSGTSGTNTQYF

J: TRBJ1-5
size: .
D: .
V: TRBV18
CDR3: CASSPGGQGVRQPQHF

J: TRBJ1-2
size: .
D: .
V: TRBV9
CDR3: CASSPRGVSNYGYTF

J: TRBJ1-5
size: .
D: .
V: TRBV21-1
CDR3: CASSKESRVSNQPQHF

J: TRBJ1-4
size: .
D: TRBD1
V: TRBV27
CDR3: CASSWTGGHEKLFF

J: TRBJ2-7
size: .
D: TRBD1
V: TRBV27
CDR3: CASSLIRTGGGYEQYF

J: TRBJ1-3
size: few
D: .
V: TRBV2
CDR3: CASTLTGPSGNTIYF

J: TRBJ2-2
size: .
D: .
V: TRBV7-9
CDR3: CASRPGVQGVTGELFF

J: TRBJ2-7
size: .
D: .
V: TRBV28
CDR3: CATFFSGASGRYEQYF

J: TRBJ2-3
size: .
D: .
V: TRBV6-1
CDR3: CASTSDITDTQYF

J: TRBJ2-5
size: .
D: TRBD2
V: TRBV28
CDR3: CASSFREDQETQYF

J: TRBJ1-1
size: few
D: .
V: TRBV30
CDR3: CAWSVSQANTEAFF

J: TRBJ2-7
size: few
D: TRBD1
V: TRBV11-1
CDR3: CASSLDQGAYEQYF

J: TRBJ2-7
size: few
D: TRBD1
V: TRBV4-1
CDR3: CAEGNRGQSEQYF

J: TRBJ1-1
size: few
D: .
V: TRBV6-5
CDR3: CASSWRGSNTEAFF

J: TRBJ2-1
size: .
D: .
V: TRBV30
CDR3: CAWDRGYNEQFF

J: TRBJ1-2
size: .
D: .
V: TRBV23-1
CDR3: CAGEVTLRQSYGYTF

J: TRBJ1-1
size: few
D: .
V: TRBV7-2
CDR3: CASSLGGVNTEAFF

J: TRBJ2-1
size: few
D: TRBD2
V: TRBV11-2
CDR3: CASSLVGDYRLYEQFF

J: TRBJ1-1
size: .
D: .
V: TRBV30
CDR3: CAWSVGGLTNTEAFF

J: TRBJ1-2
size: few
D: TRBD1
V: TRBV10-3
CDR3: CAISEDRDRHLYGYTF

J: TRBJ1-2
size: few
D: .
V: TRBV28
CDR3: CASSLEGDYGYTF

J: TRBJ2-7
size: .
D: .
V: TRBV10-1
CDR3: CASSEGPSSSSYEQYF

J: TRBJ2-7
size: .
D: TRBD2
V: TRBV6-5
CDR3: CASSSSGRAYEQYF

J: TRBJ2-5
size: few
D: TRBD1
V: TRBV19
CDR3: CASSTDRGETQYF